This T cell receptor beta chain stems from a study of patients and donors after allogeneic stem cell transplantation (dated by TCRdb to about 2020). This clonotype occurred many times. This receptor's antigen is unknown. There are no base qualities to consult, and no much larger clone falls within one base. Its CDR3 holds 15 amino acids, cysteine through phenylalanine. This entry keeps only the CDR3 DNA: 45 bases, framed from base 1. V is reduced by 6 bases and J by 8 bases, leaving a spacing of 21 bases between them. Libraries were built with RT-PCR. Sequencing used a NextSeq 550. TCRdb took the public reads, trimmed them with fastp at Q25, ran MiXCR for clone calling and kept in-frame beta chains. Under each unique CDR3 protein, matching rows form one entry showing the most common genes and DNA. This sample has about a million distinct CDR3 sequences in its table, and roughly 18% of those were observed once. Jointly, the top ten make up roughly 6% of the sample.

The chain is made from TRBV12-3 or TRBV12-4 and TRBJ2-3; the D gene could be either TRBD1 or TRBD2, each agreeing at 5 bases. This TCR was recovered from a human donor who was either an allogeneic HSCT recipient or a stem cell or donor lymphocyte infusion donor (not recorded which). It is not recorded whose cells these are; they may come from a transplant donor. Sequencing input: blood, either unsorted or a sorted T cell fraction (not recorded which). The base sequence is TGTGCCAGCAGGTCCCACCGGGACGGCGGAGCTACGCAGTATTTT. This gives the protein CASRSHRDGGATQYF.